Sequencing of this TCR beta chain was carried out in a study of blood T cell repertoires in COVID-19. CDR3 length: 16 residues. The germline V gene encodes CDR1 SGHTS and CDR2 YDEGEE. V dropped 4 bases and J dropped 4 bases, with 20 bases sitting between them. Data came from immunoSEQ multiplex PCR; TCRdb stores just in-frame clones and leaves some out. Of hundreds of thousands of clones in the sample, 84% were seen once. The rearrangement uses TRBV5-8 and TRBJ1-2; possibly TRBD1 for D (5 bases). The clonotype comes from a man younger than 40 with active or convalescent COVID-19. Material for sequencing was peripheral blood. The CDR3 here is CASSLGGGTGVYGYTF. CDR3 nucleotide sequence: TGTGCCAGCAGCCTGGGGGGAGGGACGGGAGTCTATGGCTACACCTTC.